These T cell receptor beta chains were read from a single sample in a study of patients and donors after allogeneic stem cell transplantation. TCRdb analysed the RT-PCR reads with MiXCR anew, one entry per CDR3 protein. The sample shows tens of thousands of distinct CDR3 sequences, about an eighth of them seen only once. Sequenced material: blood, either unsorted or a sorted T cell fraction (not recorded which). Receptor source: a human donor who was either an allogeneic HSCT recipient or a stem cell or donor lymphocyte infusion donor (not recorded which). It is not recorded whose cells these are; they may come from a transplant donor. CDR3s include the opening cysteine and the closing phenylalanine or tryptophan. The D gene is left open where the match is weak. Size is omitted from some rows. Given values are once, few, many or a class for expanded clones.

>-|-|TRBV15|TRBJ2-7
CATSPRPRDGSYEQYF
TGTGCCACCAGTCCTCGACCCCGGGACGGTTCCTACGAGCAGTACTTC
>-|TRBD2|TRBV12-3/TRBV12-4|TRBJ2-7
CASSFGTSGSGPYEQYF
TGTGCCAGCAGTTTCGGGACTAGCGGGAGTGGACCCTACGAGCAGTACTTC
>-|-|TRBV29-1|TRBJ1-1
CSVEKGVLVNTEAFF
TGCAGCGTTGAAAAGGGGGTGTTGGTGAACACTGAAGCTTTCTTT
>-|TRBD2|TRBV5-5|TRBJ2-2
CASSFSGGGAGELFF
TGTGCCAGCAGCTTTAGCGGGGGCGGGGCCGGGGAGCTGTTTTTT
>few|-|TRBV7-8|TRBJ2-1
CASSLDTYGNEQFF
TGTGCCAGCAGCTTAGATACTTACGGGAATGAGCAGTTCTTC
>-|-|TRBV6-1|TRBJ2-5
CASSGGKTSVGETQYF
TGTGCCAGCAGCGGCGGGAAAACGTCAGTGGGGGAGACCCAGTACTTC
>once|TRBD2|TRBV7-6|TRBJ2-3
CASSKRLAGGTDTQYF
TGTGCCAGCAGCAAAAGACTAGCGGGAGGCACAGATACGCAGTATTTT
>few|TRBD1|TRBV29-1|TRBJ2-1
CSVRTGTNEQFF
TGCAGCGTCCGGACAGGGACCAATGAGCAGTTCTTC
>many|-|TRBV9|TRBJ1-1
CASSASGGMNTEAFF
TGTGCCAGCAGCGCCTCGGGGGGGATGAACACTGAAGCTTTCTTT
>few|TRBD1|TRBV10-3|TRBJ1-3
CAISREQPRKQGGKGNTIYF
TGTGCCATCAGTCGCGAACAGCCTCGGAAACAGGGGGGAAAGGGAAACACCATATATTTT
>few|TRBD1|TRBV11-3|TRBJ2-4
CASSLVGWDRIQYF
TGTGCCAGCAGCTTAGTTGGTTGGGACAGAATTCAGTACTTC
>few|TRBD1|TRBV29-1|TRBJ2-7
CSVGRDRRYEQYF
TGCAGCGTTGGCCGGGACAGGCGCTACGAGCAGTACTTC
>many|TRBD1|TRBV6-5|TRBJ1-2
CASSSPSGQGGYTF
TGTGCCAGCAGTTCCCCCTCGGGACAGGGAGGCTACACCTTC
>few|TRBD2|TRBV5-6|TRBJ2-1
CASSFGRGNGPGEQFF
TGTGCCAGCAGCTTCGGGAGGGGAAACGGCCCAGGTGAGCAGTTCTTC
>-|TRBD2|TRBV15|TRBJ2-5
CATSRERREWWETQYF
TGTGCCACCAGCAGAGAGAGGCGGGAGTGGTGGGAGACCCAGTACTTC
>many|-|TRBV20-1|TRBJ1-6
CSAHTGNSPLHF
TGCAGTGCTCATACAGGGAATTCACCCCTCCACTTT
>few|-|TRBV21-1|TRBJ2-7
CASSKPPGPLRYEQYF
TGTGCCAGCAGCAAACCCCCCGGACCTTTACGTTACGAGCAGTACTTC
>-|-|TRBV6-5|TRBJ1-2
CASTAATISGYTF
TGTGCCAGCACAGCGGCTACCATTAGTGGCTACACCTTC
>-|-|TRBV19|TRBJ2-7
CASSIGSTGNYEQYF
TGTGCCAGTAGTATAGGGTCCACAGGGAACTACGAGCAGTACTTC
>few|TRBD1|TRBV6-5|TRBJ1-3
CASSPGTGRSGNTIYF
TGTGCCAGCAGTCCAGGGACAGGTCGCTCTGGAAACACCATATATTTT
>many|TRBD1|TRBV10-2|TRBJ1-1
CASSQLPGQENTEAFF
TGCGCCAGCAGTCAATTACCCGGACAGGAGAACACTGAAGCTTTCTTT
>-|-|TRBV30|TRBJ1-5
CAWSVSLVRGGGNQPQHF
TGTGCCTGGAGTGTTAGTTTGGTTCGGGGGGGCGGCAATCAGCCCCAGCATTTT
>few|-|TRBV9|TRBJ1-3
CASSANRESLDNTIYF
TGTGCCAGCAGCGCTAACAGGGAATCCCTAGATAACACCATATATTTT
>-|TRBD2|TRBV27|TRBJ2-2
CASSQRLAANTGELFF
TGTGCCAGCAGCCAGAGACTAGCGGCGAACACCGGGGAGCTGTTTTTT
>-|-|TRBV12-3/TRBV12-4|TRBJ2-7
CASSFGRGWYEQYF
TGTGCCAGCAGTTTCGGTCGGGGGTGGTACGAGCAGTACTTC
>-|-|TRBV20-1|TRBJ2-2
CSARVRGPTGELFF
TGCAGTGCTAGAGTTAGGGGTCCCACCGGGGAGCTGTTTTTT
>many|TRBD1|TRBV12-3/TRBV12-4|TRBJ1-5
CASRHTTGGLSQPQHF
TGTGCCAGCAGACATACTACAGGGGGCTTGAGTCAGCCCCAGCATTTT
>few|TRBD2|TRBV12-3/TRBV12-4|TRBJ2-3
CASSRPGLATDTQYF
TGTGCCAGCAGTCGCCCCGGACTAGCAACAGATACGCAGTATTTT
>few|-|TRBV5-1|TRBJ2-7
CASSLALGSSYEQYF
TGCGCCAGCAGCTTGGCCCTCGGATCTTCCTACGAGCAGTACTTC
>medium-sized|-|TRBV7-2|TRBJ1-5
CASSPNGPNNQPQHF
TGTGCCAGCAGTCCAAACGGACCCAACAATCAGCCCCAGCATTTT
>many|-|TRBV28|TRBJ1-6
CASRGSYNSPLHF
TGTGCCAGCAGGGGCTCCTATAATTCACCCCTCCACTTT
>few|-|TRBV6-4|TRBJ2-1
CASSDSRNEQFF
TGTGCCAGCAGTGACTCGAGAAATGAGCAGTTCTTC
>-|TRBD2|TRBV12-3/TRBV12-4|TRBJ2-3
CASSLGQREPSTDTQYF
TGTGCCAGCAGTTTGGGCCAGCGGGAGCCTAGCACAGATACGCAGTATTTT
>many|-|TRBV1|TRBJ1-1
CTSSWSTTEAFF
TGCACCAGCAGCTGGTCGACCACTGAAGCTTTCTTT
>-|TRBD2|TRBV20-1|TRBJ2-1
CSARTSGRNEQFF
TGCAGTGCCAGGACTAGCGGGAGGAATGAGCAGTTCTTC
>-|-|TRBV5-6|TRBJ2-2
CASSWSTLSAGELFF
TGTGCCAGCAGCTGGTCCACTCTCAGCGCTGGGGAGCTGTTTTTT
>-|-|TRBV7-9|TRBJ2-7
CASSQNPLYEQYF
TGTGCCAGCAGCCAAAACCCCCTTTACGAGCAGTACTTC
>-|TRBD2|TRBV10-3|TRBJ2-2
CAILRTSGPNTGELFF
TGTGCCATCCTCAGGACTAGCGGCCCGAACACCGGGGAGCTGTTTTTT
>few|-|TRBV25-1|TRBJ2-7
CASSDGNLEQYF
TGTGCCAGCAGTGATGGCAATCTCGAGCAGTACTTC
>many|-|TRBV3-1|TRBJ1-5
CASKGGTNQPQHF
TGTGCCTCAAAGGGGGGGACAAATCAGCCCCAGCATTTT
>many|TRBD1|TRBV12-3/TRBV12-4|TRBJ1-5
CASSFGDRGNQPQHF
TGTGCCAGCAGTTTCGGGGACAGGGGCAATCAGCCCCAGCATTTT
>many|-|TRBV6-5|TRBJ2-1
CASSYDLALVNEQFF
TGTGCCAGCAGTTACGATCTAGCCCTCGTTAATGAGCAGTTCTTC
>-|-|TRBV7-8|TRBJ2-3
CASTLGGGGTSTDTQYF
TGTGCCAGCACCCTAGGAGGGGGAGGAACTAGCACAGATACGCAGTATTTT
>few|TRBD2|TRBV3-1|TRBJ2-1
CASSPTGTNQRF
TGTGCCAGCAGCCCGACCGGGACTAACCAAAGATTC
>many|-|TRBV12-3/TRBV12-4|TRBJ1-1
CASSLGIVNTEAFF
TGTGCCAGCAGTTTGGGCATCGTGAACACTGAAGCTTTCTTT
>-|-|TRBV5-5|TRBJ1-1
CASSLGGEDTEAFF
TGTGCCAGCAGCTTGGGGGGTGAGGACACTGAAGCTTTCTTT
>-|TRBD1|TRBV5-1|TRBJ2-6
CASSSQGSGANVLTF
TGCGCCAGCAGCTCACAGGGGAGTGGGGCCAACGTCCTGACTTTC
>few|-|TRBV7-8|TRBJ2-1
CASSFIRVSSFYNEQFF
TGTGCCAGCAGCTTTATTAGGGTTTCAAGCTTCTACAATGAGCAGTTCTTC
>-|TRBD1|TRBV4-1|TRBJ2-1
CASSQGDRGSYNEQFF
TGCGCCAGCAGCCAAGGGGACAGGGGCTCCTACAATGAGCAGTTCTTC